The 13 T cell receptor beta chains given below trace back to one sample, sequenced in a study of neoadjuvant nivolumab and ipilimumab in lung cancer. Profiling relied on immunoSEQ multiplex PCR, and the TCRdb table lists in-frame clones only, not all of them. The sample lists some 29,000 clones; nearly 85% were seen once. Sample: tumor tissue, taken after neoadjuvant nivolumab, alone or with ipilimumab, at or shortly before surgery. These receptors all stem from an adult with non-small cell lung cancer.

The rearrangement joins TRBV5-6 to TRBJ2-3; D unresolved. This CDR3 spans 12 amino acids. The germline CDR1 and CDR2 sequences are SGHDT and YYEEEE. With 3 bases removed from V and 0 bases from J, the gap between germline ends came to 2 bases. The chain's CDR3 is CASSYSTDTQYF. In nucleotides, the CDR3 is TGTGCCAGCAGCTACAGCACAGATACGCAGTATTTT.

V gene TRBV18 combines with J gene TRBJ1-1; D is undetermined. This CDR3 contains 13 residues. From germline, CDR1 is KGHSH and CDR2 LQKENI. V lost 6 bases and J lost 1, with 9 bases in between. CDR3: CASSYDTNTEAFF. The CDR3 DNA reads as TGTGCCAGCTCCTACGACACGAACACTGAAGCTTTCTTT.

This rearrangement joins TRBV2 to TRBJ1-5; 9 bases are a match to TRBD1. CDR1 and CDR2 (germline): SNHLY, FYNNEI. This CDR3 is built from 15 residues. Trimming cost V 7 bases and J 1 base; bases outside gene matches: 5. The CDR3 nucleotides are TGTGCCAGCACTATCGGGACAGGGAGCAATCAGCCCCAGCATTTT. Translating gives CASTIGTGSNQPQHF.

Concerning this clone itself: At the DNA level, this CDR3 is encoded by other sequences in the same sample as well. The gene calls are TRBV6-5 and TRBJ1-1; D call uncertain. The V end lost 0 bases, the J end lost 0 bases, and 2 bases lay between the germline ends. The CDR3 loop spans 13 amino acids. The germline V gene encodes CDR1 MNHEY and CDR2 SVGAGI. This chain's CDR3 is CASSYSLNTEAFF. For the CDR3, the DNA is TGTGCCAGCAGTTACTCTCTGAACACTGAAGCTTTCTTT.

The genes are TRBV5-4 and TRBJ2-7, with 9 bases identical to TRBD1. This CDR3 is built from 16 residues. Looked up from germline, CDR1 is SGHNT and CDR2 is YYREEE (reference sequence). V lost 2 bases, J lost 1 base, and 7 bases stayed unmatched. The DNA of the CDR3 is TGTGCCAGCAGCTTACGGGCCGGGACAGGGTCCTACGAGCAGTACTTC. It is translated as CASSLRAGTGSYEQYF.

V gene TRBV11-2 combines with J gene TRBJ1-6; possibly TRBD1 for D (5 bases). The germline CDR1 and CDR2 sequences are SGHAT and FQNNGV. The V end lost 1 base, the J end lost 6 bases, and 10 bases lay between the germline ends. The CDR3 sequence is 15 residues long. The chain's CDR3 is CASSLVAGTNSPLHF. DNA of the CDR3: TGTGCCAGCAGCTTAGTTGCAGGGACTAATTCACCCCTCCACTTT.

CDR3 sequence (DNA): TGCGCCAGCAGCCAAGATTATCCTAGACAGCCTTATCAGCCCCAGCATTTT. It yields the protein CASSQDYPRQPYQPQHF. The chain employs TRBV4-1 and TRBJ1-5, with D possibly being TRBD1 (5 bases). CDR3 length: 17 amino acids. V dropped 0 bases and J dropped 5 bases, with 17 bases sitting between them. Germline V gene sequence: CDR1 MGHRA, CDR2 YSYEKL.

This chain joins TRBV2 and TRBJ2-7; TRBD2 agrees at 15 bases. The CDR3 contains 18 residues. The germline V gene encodes CDR1 SNHLY and CDR2 FYNNEI. The J segment lost 1 base and the V segment lost 6 bases, leaving 10 bases of the junction unmatched. The CDR3 DNA reads TGTGCCAGCAGGGGGCCGGGACTAGCGGGAGGCCTTTCCTACGAGCAGTACTTC. Its protein is CASRGPGLAGGLSYEQYF.

This clone has only one observation. The V gene is TRBV7-6, the J gene TRBJ2-7; D gene uncertain. Trimming cost V 4 bases and J 1 base, with 5 bases left between them. The CDR3 is 12 amino acids. CDR1 and CDR2 from the germline V gene are SGHVS and FNYEAQ. CDR3 protein: CASSSFSYEQYF. CDR3 bases: TGTGCCAGCAGCTCGTTTTCCTACGAGCAGTACTTC. The whole variable domain, filled in from reference TRBV7-6 and TRBJ2-7, reads GAGVSQSPRYKVTKRGQDVALRCDPISGHVSLYWYRQALGQGPEFLTYFNYEAQQDKSGLPNDRFSAERPEGSISTLTIQRTEQRDSAMYRCASSSFSYEQYFGPGTRLTVT.

The V call is TRBV30, the J call TRBJ2-7; D may be TRBD1 (5 bases). Germline V CDR1 and CDR2: GTSNPN, SVGIG (reference sequence). The CDR3 spans 13 residues. The germline V and J ends were trimmed by 2 bases and 0 bases, with 8 bases remaining between them. The CDR3 loop reads CAWSLQDSYEQYF. As DNA, the CDR3 is TGTGCCTGGAGTCTACAGGACTCCTACGAGCAGTACTTC.

This chain connects TRBV30 to TRBJ1-1, with D perhaps matching TRBD1 (5 bases). This CDR3 comprises 14 residues. The germline V and J ends were trimmed by 2 bases and 2 bases, with 12 bases remaining between them. CDR1 is GTSNPN and CDR2 is SVGIG in the germline V gene (reference sequence). Written as DNA, the CDR3 is TGTGCCTGGAGTCTATTACGGGGCAACACTGAAGCTTTCTTT. Its protein product is CAWSLLRGNTEAFF.

V usage is TRBV5-4 and J usage is TRBJ2-5, with 8 bases aligning to TRBD2. The germline CDR1 and CDR2 sequences are SGHNT and YYREEE (reference sequence). This CDR3 spans 15 amino acids. V was clipped by 2 bases and J by 2 bases; unmatched bases: 5. The CDR3 region has the DNA TGTGCCAGCAGCTTAACGGGGGGGAATCAAGAGACCCAGTACTTC. Translating it yields CASSLTGGNQETQYF.

The chain combines TRBV10-2 with TRBJ2-2; 9 nucleotides match TRBD2. This CDR3 comprises 13 residues. Germline V CDR1 and CDR2: WSHSY, SAAADI. The V and J ends lost 5 bases and 6 bases, in that order; junction bases with no gene match: 1. CDR3 in DNA: TGCGCCAGCAGTCCTAGCGGGGCCGGGGAGCTGTTTTTT. It is translated as CASSPSGAGELFF.